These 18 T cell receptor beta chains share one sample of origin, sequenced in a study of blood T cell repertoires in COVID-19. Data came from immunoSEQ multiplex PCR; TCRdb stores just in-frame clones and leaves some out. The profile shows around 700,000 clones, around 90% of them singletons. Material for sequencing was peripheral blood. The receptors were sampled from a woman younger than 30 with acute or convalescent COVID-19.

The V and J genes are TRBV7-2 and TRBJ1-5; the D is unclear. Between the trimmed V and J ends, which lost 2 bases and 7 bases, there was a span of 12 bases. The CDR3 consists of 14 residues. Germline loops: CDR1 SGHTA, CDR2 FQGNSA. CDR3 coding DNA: TGTGCCAGCAGCTTACGAGGATTAGAACAGCCCCAGCATTTT. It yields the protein CASSLRGLEQPQHF.

CDR3 sequence: CASSFLPYNSPLHF. CDR3 in DNA: TGCGCCAGCAGCTTCCTACCCTATAATTCACCCCTCCACTTT. The V gene is TRBV5-1, the J gene TRBJ1-6; no firm D call. Per the germline V gene, CDR1 is SGHRS and CDR2 is YFSETQ. The CDR3 length is 14 residues. V was clipped by 2 bases and J by 2 bases, with 5 bases between them.

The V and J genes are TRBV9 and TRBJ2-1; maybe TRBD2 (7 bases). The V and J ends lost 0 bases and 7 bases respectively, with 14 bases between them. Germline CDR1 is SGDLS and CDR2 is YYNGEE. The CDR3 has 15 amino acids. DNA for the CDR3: TGTGCCAGCAGCGTAGGAGGGGGGGTGGTAAATGAGCAGTTCTTC. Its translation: CASSVGGGVVNEQFF.

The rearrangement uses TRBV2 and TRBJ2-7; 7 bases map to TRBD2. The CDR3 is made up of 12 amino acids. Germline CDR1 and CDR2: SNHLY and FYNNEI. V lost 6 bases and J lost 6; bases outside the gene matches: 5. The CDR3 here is CASRGLVSEQYF. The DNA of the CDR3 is TGTGCCAGCAGAGGACTAGTTTCCGAGCAGTACTTC. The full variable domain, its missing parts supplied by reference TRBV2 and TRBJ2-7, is EPEVTQTPSHQVTQMGQEVILRCVPISNHLYFYWYRQILGQKVEFLVSFYNNEISEKSEIFDDQFSVERPDGSNFTLKIRSTKLEDSAMYFCASRGLVSEQYFGPGTRLTVT.

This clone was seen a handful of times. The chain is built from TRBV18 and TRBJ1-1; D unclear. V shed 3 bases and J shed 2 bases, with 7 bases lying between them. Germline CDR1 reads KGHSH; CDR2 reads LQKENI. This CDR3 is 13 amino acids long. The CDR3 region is CASSPGFNTEAFF. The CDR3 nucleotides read TGTGCCAGCTCACCCGGGTTTAACACTGAAGCTTTCTTT.

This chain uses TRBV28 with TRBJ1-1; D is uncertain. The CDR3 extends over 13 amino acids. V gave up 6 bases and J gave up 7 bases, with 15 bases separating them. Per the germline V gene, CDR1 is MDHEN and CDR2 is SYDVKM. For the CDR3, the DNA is TGTGCCAGCAGCCCTCCGAAAGCTATTGAAGCTTTCTTT. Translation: CASSPPKAIEAFF.

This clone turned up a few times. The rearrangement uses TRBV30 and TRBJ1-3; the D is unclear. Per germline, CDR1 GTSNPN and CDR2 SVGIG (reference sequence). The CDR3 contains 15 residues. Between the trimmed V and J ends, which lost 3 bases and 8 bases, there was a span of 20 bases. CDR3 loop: CAWSSPARGRDTIYF. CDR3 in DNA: TGTGCCTGGAGCTCCCCAGCTCGAGGGCGGGACACCATATATTTT.

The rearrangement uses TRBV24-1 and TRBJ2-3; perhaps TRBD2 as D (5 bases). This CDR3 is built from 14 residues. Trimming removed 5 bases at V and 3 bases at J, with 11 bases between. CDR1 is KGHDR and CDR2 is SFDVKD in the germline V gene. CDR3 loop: CATSGGSGTDTQYF. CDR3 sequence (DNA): TGTGCCACCAGTGGCGGTTCGGGGACAGATACGCAGTATTTT.

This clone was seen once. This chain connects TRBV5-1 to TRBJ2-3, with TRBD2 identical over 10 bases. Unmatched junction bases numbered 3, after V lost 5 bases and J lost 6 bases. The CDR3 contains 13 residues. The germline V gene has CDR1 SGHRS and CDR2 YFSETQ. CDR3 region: CASRTSGSDTQYF. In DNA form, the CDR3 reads TGCGCCAGCAGGACTAGCGGGTCGGATACGCAGTATTTT.

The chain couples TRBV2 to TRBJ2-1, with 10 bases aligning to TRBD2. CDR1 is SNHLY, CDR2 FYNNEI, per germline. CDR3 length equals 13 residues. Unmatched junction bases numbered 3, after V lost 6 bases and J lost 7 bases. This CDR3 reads CASRLAGRNEQFF. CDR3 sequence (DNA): TGTGCCAGCAGACTAGCGGGGAGGAATGAGCAGTTCTTC.

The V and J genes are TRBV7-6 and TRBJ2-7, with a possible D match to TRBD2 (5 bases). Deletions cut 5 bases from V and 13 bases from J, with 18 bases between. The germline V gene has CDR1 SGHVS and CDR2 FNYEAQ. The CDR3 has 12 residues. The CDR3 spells CASSHGGLPTYF. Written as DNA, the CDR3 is TGTGCCAGCAGCCATGGAGGTCTGCCTACCTACTTC.

DNA of the CDR3: TGTGCCAGCAGCAGACGACAGGGGAACGCTTTCTTT. It specifies CASSRRQGNAFF. This sequence joins TRBV9 and TRBJ1-1, with TRBD1 matching over 8 bases. CDR3 length: 12 amino acids. V lost 4 bases, J lost 11 bases, and 7 bases stayed unmatched. The V gene's germline CDR1 is SGDLS and CDR2 YYNGEE.

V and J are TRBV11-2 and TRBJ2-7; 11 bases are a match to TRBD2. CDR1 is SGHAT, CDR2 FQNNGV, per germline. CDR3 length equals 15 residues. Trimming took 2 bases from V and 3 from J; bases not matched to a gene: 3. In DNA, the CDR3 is TGTGCCAGCAGCTTAAGACTAGCGGGGATCTACGAGCAGTACTTC. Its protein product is CASSLRLAGIYEQYF.

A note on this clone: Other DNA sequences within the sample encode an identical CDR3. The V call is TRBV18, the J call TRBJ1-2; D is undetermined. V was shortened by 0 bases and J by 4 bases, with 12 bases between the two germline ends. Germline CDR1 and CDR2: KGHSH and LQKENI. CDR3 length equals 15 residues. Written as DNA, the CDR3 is TGTGCCAGCTCACCACCTGGGCAGAGCATCTATGGCTACACCTTC. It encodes CASSPPGQSIYGYTF.

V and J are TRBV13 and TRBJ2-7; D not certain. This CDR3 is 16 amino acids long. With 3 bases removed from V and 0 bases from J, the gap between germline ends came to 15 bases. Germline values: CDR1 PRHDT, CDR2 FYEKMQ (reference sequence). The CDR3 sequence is CASSFAQARSSYEQYF. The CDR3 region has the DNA TGTGCCAGCAGCTTCGCGCAGGCCCGTAGCTCCTACGAGCAGTACTTC.

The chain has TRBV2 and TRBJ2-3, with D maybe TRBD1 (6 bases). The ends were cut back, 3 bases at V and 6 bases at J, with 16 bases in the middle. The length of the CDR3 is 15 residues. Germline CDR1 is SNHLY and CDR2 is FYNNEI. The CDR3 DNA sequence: TGTGCCAGCAGTGATGGGGGTCAGGGGCTCGATACGCAGTATTTT. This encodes CASSDGGQGLDTQYF.

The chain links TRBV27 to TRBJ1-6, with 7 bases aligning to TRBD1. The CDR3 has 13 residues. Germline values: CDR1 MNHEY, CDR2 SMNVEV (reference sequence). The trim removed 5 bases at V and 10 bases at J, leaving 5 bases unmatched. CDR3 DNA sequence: TGTGCCAGCAGTCCTAACAGGGGCTCACCCCTCCACTTT. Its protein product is CASSPNRGSPLHF.

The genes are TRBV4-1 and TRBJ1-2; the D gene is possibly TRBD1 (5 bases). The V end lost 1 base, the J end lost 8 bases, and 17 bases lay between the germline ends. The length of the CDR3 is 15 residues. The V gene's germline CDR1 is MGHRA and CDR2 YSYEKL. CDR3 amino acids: CASSQVIGRQRGYTF. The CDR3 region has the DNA TGCGCCAGCAGCCAAGTAATTGGTCGACAGAGAGGCTACACCTTC.